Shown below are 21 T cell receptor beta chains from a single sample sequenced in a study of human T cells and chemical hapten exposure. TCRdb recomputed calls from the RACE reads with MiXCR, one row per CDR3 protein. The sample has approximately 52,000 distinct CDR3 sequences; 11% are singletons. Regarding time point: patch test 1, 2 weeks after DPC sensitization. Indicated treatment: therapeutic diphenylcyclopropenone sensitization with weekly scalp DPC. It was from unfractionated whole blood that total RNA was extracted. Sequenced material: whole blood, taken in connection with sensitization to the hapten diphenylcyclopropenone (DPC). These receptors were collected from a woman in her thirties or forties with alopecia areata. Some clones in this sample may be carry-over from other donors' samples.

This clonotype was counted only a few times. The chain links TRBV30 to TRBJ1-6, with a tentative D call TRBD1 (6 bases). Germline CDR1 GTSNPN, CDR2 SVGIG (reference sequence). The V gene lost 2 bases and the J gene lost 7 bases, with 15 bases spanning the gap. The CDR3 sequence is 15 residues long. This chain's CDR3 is CAWSTRGGGNSPLHF. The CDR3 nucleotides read TGTGCCTGGAGTACCCGCGGGGGCGGGAATTCACCCCTCCACTTT.

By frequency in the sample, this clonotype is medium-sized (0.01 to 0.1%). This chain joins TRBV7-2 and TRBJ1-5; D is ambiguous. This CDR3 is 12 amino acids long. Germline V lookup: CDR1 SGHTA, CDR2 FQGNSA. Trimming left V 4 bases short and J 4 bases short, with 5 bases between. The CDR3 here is CASSSGNQPQHF. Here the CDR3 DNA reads TGTGCCAGCAGCTCGGGAAATCAGCCCCAGCATTTT.

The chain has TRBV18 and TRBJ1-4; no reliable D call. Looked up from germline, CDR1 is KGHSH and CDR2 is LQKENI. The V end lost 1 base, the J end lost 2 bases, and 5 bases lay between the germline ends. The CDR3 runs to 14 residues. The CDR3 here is CASSPLGTNEKLFF. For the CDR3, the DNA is TGTGCCAGCTCACCACTTGGGACTAATGAAAAACTGTTTTTT.

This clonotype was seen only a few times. The CDR3 loop reads CASSSLAATTDTQYF. As DNA, the CDR3 is TGTGCCAGCAGTTCTCTAGCGGCAACCACAGATACGCAGTATTTT. The chain has TRBV6-2 or TRBV6-3 and TRBJ2-3; 7 bases map to TRBD2. The ends lost 4 bases at V and 2 bases at J; junction bases unmatched: 6. The germline gives CDR1 MNHEY, CDR2 SVGEGT. The CDR3 extends over 15 amino acids.

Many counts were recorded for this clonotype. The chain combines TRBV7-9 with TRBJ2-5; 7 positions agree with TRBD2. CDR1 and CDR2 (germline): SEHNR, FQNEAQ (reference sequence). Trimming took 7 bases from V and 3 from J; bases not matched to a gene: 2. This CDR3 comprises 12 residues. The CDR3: CASTREEETQYF. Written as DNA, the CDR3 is TGTGCCAGCACCCGGGAGGAAGAGACCCAGTACTTC. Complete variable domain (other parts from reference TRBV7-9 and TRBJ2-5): DTGVSQNPRHKITKRGQNVTFRCDPISEHNRLYWYRQTLGQGPEFLTYFQNEAQLEKSRLLSDRFSAERPKGSFSTLEIQRTEQGDSAMYLCASTREEETQYFGPGTRLLVL.

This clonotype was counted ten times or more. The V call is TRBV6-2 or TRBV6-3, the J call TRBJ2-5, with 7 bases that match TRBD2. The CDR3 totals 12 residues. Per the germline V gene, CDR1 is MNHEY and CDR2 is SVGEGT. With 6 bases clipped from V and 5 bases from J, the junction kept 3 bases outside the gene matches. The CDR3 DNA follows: TGTGCCAGCAGGACTAGCTTGGAGACCCAGTACTTC. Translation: CASRTSLETQYF.

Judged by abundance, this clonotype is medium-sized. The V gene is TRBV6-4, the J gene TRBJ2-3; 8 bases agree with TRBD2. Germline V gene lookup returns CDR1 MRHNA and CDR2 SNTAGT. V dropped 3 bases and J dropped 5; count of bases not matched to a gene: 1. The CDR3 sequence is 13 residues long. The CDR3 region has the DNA TGTGCCAGCAGTGAAAGCGGGAGAGATACGCAGTATTTT. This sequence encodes CASSESGRDTQYF.

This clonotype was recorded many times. This chain's CDR3 is CAWSSGTSNQPQHF. The CDR3 DNA follows: TGTGCCTGGAGTAGTGGGACAAGCAATCAGCCCCAGCATTTT. The genes are TRBV30 and TRBJ1-5; possibly TRBD1 for D (6 bases). Germline CDR1 GTSNPN, CDR2 SVGIG (reference sequence). V was shortened by 2 bases and J by 1 base, with 9 bases between the two germline ends. CDR3 length: 14 residues.

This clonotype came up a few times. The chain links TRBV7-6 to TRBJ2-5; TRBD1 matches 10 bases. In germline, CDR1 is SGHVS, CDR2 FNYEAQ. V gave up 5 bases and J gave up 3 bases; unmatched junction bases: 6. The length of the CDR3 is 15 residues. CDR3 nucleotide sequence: TGTGCCAGCAGCCCACCGGGACAGGGGAAAGAGACCCAGTACTTC. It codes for CASSPPGQGKETQYF.

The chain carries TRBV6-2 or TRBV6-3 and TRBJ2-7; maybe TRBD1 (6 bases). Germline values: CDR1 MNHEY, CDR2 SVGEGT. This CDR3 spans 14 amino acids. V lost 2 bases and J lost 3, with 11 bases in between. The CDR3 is CASSYLGASYEQYF. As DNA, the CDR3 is TGTGCCAGCAGTTACCTGGGGGCTAGCTACGAGCAGTACTTC.

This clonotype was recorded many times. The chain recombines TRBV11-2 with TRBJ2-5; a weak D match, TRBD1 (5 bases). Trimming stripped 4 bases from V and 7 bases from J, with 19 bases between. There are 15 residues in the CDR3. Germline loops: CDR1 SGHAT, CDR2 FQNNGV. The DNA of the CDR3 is TGTGCCAGCAGCTCAGGGAATAAGTGGTTGGCGACCCAGTACTTC. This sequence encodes CASSSGNKWLATQYF.

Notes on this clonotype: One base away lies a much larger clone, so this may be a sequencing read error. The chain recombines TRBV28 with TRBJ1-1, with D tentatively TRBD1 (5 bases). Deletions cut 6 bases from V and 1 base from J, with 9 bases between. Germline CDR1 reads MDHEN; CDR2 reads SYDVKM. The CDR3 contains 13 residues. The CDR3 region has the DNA TGTGCCAGCAGCTACGACAGGAACACTGAAGCTTTCTTT. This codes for CASSYDRNTEAFF.

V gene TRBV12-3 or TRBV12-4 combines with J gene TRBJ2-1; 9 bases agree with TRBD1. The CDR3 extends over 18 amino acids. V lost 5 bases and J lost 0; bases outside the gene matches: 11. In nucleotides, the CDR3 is TGTGCCAGCAGTCAACAATGGGGGACAGGGCTCTCCTACAATGAGCAGTTCTTC. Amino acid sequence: CASSQQWGTGLSYNEQFF.

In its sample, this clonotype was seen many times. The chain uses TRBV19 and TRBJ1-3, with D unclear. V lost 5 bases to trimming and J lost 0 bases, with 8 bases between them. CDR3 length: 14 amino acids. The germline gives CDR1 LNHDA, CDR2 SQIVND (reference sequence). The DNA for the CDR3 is TGTGCCAGTAGTGCGACCGGCTCTGGAAACACCATATATTTT. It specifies CASSATGSGNTIYF.

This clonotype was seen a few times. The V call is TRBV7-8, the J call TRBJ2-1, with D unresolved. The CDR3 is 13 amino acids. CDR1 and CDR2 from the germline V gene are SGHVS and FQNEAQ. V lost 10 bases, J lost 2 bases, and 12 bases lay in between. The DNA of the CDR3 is TGTGCCACTCGGGTCCCCCCCTACAATGAGCAGTTCTTC. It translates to CATRVPPYNEQFF.

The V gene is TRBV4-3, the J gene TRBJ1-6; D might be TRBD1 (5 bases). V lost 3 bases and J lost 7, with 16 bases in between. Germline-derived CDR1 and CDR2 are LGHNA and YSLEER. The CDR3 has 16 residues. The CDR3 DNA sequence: TGCGCCAGCAGCCAGGCCGCGGGGCCCACCAATTCACCCCTCCACTTT. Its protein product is CASSQAAGPTNSPLHF.

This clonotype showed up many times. In DNA form, the CDR3 reads TGTGCCAGCAGCTTGTACAGGGGTACTGAAGCTTTCTTT. Translated: CASSLYRGTEAFF. The V and J genes are TRBV5-6 and TRBJ1-1, with 7 positions matching TRBD1. The CDR3 is 13 amino acids. Germline loops: CDR1 SGHDT, CDR2 YYEEEE. The junction had 2 bases not matched to a gene; V was cut back by 1 base and J by 5 bases.

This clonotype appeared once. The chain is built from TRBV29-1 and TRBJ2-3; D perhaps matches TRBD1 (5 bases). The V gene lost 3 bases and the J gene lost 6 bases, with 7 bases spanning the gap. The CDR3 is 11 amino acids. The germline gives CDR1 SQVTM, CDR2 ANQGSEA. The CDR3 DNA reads TGCAGCGTTGACCAGGGCGATACGCAGTATTTT. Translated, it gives CSVDQGDTQYF.

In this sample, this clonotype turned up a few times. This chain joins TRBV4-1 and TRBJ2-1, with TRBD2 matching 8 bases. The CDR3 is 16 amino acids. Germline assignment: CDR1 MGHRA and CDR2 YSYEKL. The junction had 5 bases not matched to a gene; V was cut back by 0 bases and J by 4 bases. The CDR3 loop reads CASSQDLGGGYNEQFF. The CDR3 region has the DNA TGCGCCAGCAGCCAAGATCTCGGCGGGGGGTACAATGAGCAGTTCTTC.

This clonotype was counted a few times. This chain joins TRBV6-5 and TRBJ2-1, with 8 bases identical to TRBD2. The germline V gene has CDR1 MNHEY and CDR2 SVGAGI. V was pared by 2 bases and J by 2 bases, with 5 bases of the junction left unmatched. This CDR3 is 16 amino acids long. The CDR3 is CASSYGGGGPYNEQFF. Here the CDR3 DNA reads TGTGCCAGCAGTTACGGTGGCGGGGGGCCCTACAATGAGCAGTTCTTC.

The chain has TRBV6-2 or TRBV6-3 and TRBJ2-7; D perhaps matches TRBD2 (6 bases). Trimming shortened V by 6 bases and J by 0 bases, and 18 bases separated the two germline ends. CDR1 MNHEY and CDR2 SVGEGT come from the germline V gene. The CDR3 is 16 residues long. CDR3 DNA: TGTGCCAGCAGGCCTACCCGGGGGTCCAGCTCCTACGAGCAGTACTTC. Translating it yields CASRPTRGSSSYEQYF.